These 13 T cell receptor beta chains came from one sample sequenced in a study of cytomegalovirus exposure and HLA in healthy donors. 13 Jbeta primers and 60 Vbeta primers were used for the PCR. Clones were read by immunoSEQ multiplex PCR, and TCRdb kept only the in-frame ones, dropping some. The sample has around 110,000 clones, around 70% seen once. The sample consisted of PBMCs. These receptors all come from a man aged 25 to 40 in good health and CMV-seropositive.

The chain recombines TRBV28 with TRBJ1-6, with D perhaps TRBD1 (5 bases). CDR3 size: 14 residues. Looked up from germline, CDR1 is MDHEN and CDR2 is SYDVKM. V was shortened by 6 bases and J by 5 bases, with 11 bases between the two germline ends. CDR3 DNA sequence: TGTGCCAGCAGGGGCGACAGAGATAATTCACCCCTCCACTTT. Its translation: CASRGDRDNSPLHF.

This chain joins TRBV5-1 and TRBJ1-6; 12 bases are shared with TRBD1. Germline CDR1 reads SGHRS; CDR2 reads YFSETQ. The CDR3 is 15 amino acids. With V trimmed by 4 bases and J by 7 bases, 3 bases remained unmatched. CDR3 in amino acids: CASSLGTGGNSPLHF. The CDR3 DNA follows: TGCGCCAGCAGCCTGGGGACAGGGGGCAATTCACCCCTCCACTTT.

This clone came up a few times. The V and J genes are TRBV4-3 and TRBJ2-7; 7 nucleotides agree with TRBD2. Looked up from germline, CDR1 is LGHNA and CDR2 is YSLEER. The CDR3 is 16 amino acids. Unmatched junction bases numbered 8, after V lost 0 bases and J lost 3 bases. The chain's CDR3 is CASSQDLASGFYEQYF. The CDR3, as DNA: TGCGCCAGCAGCCAAGATTTGGCTAGCGGATTCTACGAGCAGTACTTC.

This clone was picked up a small number of times. The chain employs TRBV29-1 and TRBJ2-7; 8 bases match TRBD1. Germline CDR1 is SQVTM and CDR2 is ANQGSEA. The J segment lost 2 bases and the V segment lost 6 bases, leaving 9 bases of the junction unmatched. The CDR3 runs to 14 residues. The CDR3 DNA follows: TGCAGCGTCGCGCCGACAGGGGAGGCCTACGAGCAGTACTTC. This sequence encodes CSVAPTGEAYEQYF.

The chain has TRBV6-1 and TRBJ2-1, with 7 bases that match TRBD2. Germline V lookup: CDR1 MNHNS, CDR2 SASEGT. This CDR3 is built from 13 residues. The V segment lost 11 bases and the J segment 6 bases; nucleotides outside the gene matches: 10. The CDR3 protein is CAGGLVHSNEQFF. The CDR3, as DNA: TGTGCCGGAGGACTAGTTCATTCCAATGAGCAGTTCTTC.

The chain has TRBV15 and TRBJ2-1, with D uncertain. The CDR3 consists of 13 residues. Germline V lookup: CDR1 LNHNV, CDR2 YYDKDF (reference sequence). V lost 3 bases and J lost 5, with 8 bases in between. This CDR3 reads CATSSAGNNEQFF. CDR3 sequence (DNA): TGTGCCACCAGCAGCGCAGGAAACAATGAGCAGTTCTTC.

The genes are TRBV10-1 and TRBJ1-1; D gene unclear. Looked up from germline, CDR1 is WNHNN and CDR2 is SYGVQD (reference sequence). The V end was cut by 3 bases, the J end by 1 base, with 6 bases between. This CDR3 region has 13 residues. CDR3 DNA: TGCGCCAGCAGTGAACAACAGAACACTGAAGCTTTCTTT. Translating it yields CASSEQQNTEAFF.

The chain joins TRBV7-9 to TRBJ2-1; D may be TRBD2 (5 bases). The CDR3 runs 14 residues. Germline-derived CDR1 and CDR2 are SEHNR and FQNEAQ (reference sequence). With 1 base removed from V and 8 bases from J, the gap between germline ends came to 12 bases. The CDR3 loop is CASSLVKGAHEQFF. The CDR3 region has the DNA TGTGCCAGCAGCTTAGTAAAGGGAGCCCATGAGCAGTTCTTC.

The J gene is TRBJ1-2, the V gene TRBV5-4, with 7 bases that match TRBD1. Losses at the gene ends were 0 bases for V and 5 bases for J; bases not matched to a gene: 4. The CDR3 is 14 residues long. CDR1 and CDR2 from the germline V gene are SGHNT and YYREEE (reference sequence). CDR3 sequence reads: CASSLGDSSYGYTF. In DNA, the CDR3 is TGTGCCAGCAGCTTGGGGGACAGCTCGTATGGCTACACCTTC.

This clone was seen more than once but under ten times. This sequence joins TRBV7-3 and TRBJ2-7, with a tentative D call TRBD1 (5 bases). The germline CDR1 and CDR2 sequences are SGHTA and FQGTGA. Between the trimmed V and J ends, which lost 5 bases and 3 bases, there was a span of 11 bases. This CDR3 is 13 amino acids long. This chain's CDR3 is CASSRTRGYEQYF. The CDR3 nucleotides read TGTGCCAGCAGCCGGACAAGGGGCTACGAGCAGTACTTC.

The genes are TRBV15 and TRBJ2-1; TRBD1 aligns across 7 bases. V dropped 5 bases and J dropped 4; count of bases not matched to a gene: 2. There are 13 residues in the CDR3. CDR1 and CDR2 (germline): LNHNV, YYDKDF (reference sequence). CDR3 residues: CATSRRGYNEQFF. The CDR3 coding sequence is TGTGCCACCAGCCGCAGGGGGTACAATGAGCAGTTCTTC.

The chain joins TRBV7-9 to TRBJ2-7, with D possibly matching TRBD1 (6 bases). Per the germline V gene, CDR1 is SEHNR and CDR2 is FQNEAQ (reference sequence). This CDR3 has 15 residues. Trimming cost V 1 base and J 1 base, with 11 bases left between them. This CDR3 is CASSLESGVSYEQYF. CDR3 in DNA: TGTGCCAGCAGCTTAGAGTCAGGGGTGTCCTACGAGCAGTACTTC.

In its sample, this clone was seen a few times. The chain joins TRBV10-3 to TRBJ1-1, with D hard to call. V shed 6 bases and J shed 3 bases, with 11 bases lying between them. CDR3 size: 13 residues. Germline CDR1 reads ENHRY; CDR2 reads SYGVKD. CDR3 amino acids: CAIRMGQDTEAFF. CDR3 DNA: TGTGCCATCAGGATGGGCCAGGACACTGAAGCTTTCTTT.